Each of the 32 T cell receptor beta chains below was sequenced from the same sample in a study of cytomegalovirus exposure and HLA in healthy donors. The PCR was carried out with 60 Vbeta primers and 13 Jbeta primers. Libraries were prepared by immunoSEQ multiplex PCR; TCRdb keeps only in-frame clonotypes and omits some of them. The sample contains 160,000 or so clones, about 69% of which appear only once. Sequencing was done on a sample of PBMCs. The receptors derive from a human donor in good health.

This clone has a single count. This rearrangement joins TRBV5-6 to TRBJ2-5; TRBD2 agrees at 8 bases. Unmatched junction bases numbered 8, after V lost 0 bases and J lost 4 bases. This CDR3 region has 16 residues. Germline lookup yields CDR1 SGHDT and CDR2 YYEEEE. The CDR3 coding sequence is TGTGCCAGCAGCTTGGAAGGGACTAGGGCAGGAGAGACCCAGTACTTC. Amino acids: CASSLEGTRAGETQYF.

The chain joins TRBV6-1 to TRBJ2-1, with 12 nucleotides matching TRBD2. Germline CDR1 MNHNS, CDR2 SASEGT. This CDR3 region has 18 residues. J lost 0 bases, V lost 2 bases, and 5 bases had no gene match. DNA of the CDR3: TGTGCCAGCAGTGAACTAGCGGGGGGGCGGAGCTCCTACAATGAGCAGTTCTTC. Its translation: CASSELAGGRSSYNEQFF.

The rearrangement uses TRBV29-1 and TRBJ1-1; D is ambiguous. In germline, CDR1 is SQVTM, CDR2 ANQGSEA. Trimming removed 5 bases at V and 4 bases at J, with 17 bases between. This CDR3 spans 14 amino acids. The CDR3: CSVPLVGGGTEAFF. The CDR3 nucleotides read TGCAGCGTTCCCCTGGTGGGTGGAGGCACTGAAGCTTTCTTT. The full variable domain, completed using reference TRBV29-1 and TRBJ1-1, is SAVISQKPSRDICQRGTSLTIQCQVDSQVTMMFWYRQQPGQSLTLIATANQGSEATYESGFVIDKFPISRPNLTFSTLTVSNMSPEDSSIYLCSVPLVGGGTEAFFGQGTRLTVV.

CDR3 protein: CAIEVGTANEQYF. The CDR3 coding sequence is TGTGCCATCGAAGTGGGGACAGCGAATGAGCAGTACTTC. The chain recombines TRBV7-2 with TRBJ2-7; 7 bases fit TRBD1. Germline assignment: CDR1 SGHTA and CDR2 FQGNSA. The CDR3 runs 13 residues. V shed 10 bases and J 7 bases; nucleotides not matched to a gene: 13.

This clone was counted only a few times. The chain uses TRBV6-6 and TRBJ2-2, with D hard to call. Germline V gives CDR1 MNHNY, CDR2 SVGAGI (reference sequence). CDR3 length equals 12 residues. The V gene lost 0 bases and the J gene lost 6 bases, with 2 bases spanning the gap. Here the CDR3 DNA reads TGTGCCAGCAGTTACTCCGCCGGGGAGCTGTTTTTT. Translating it yields CASSYSAGELFF.

J is TRBJ1-3 and V is TRBV10-1, with TRBD1 identical over 8 bases. CDR1 is WNHNN and CDR2 is SYGVQD in the germline V gene (reference sequence). The CDR3 runs 16 residues. The J segment lost 5 bases and the V segment lost 0 bases, leaving 6 bases of the junction unmatched. CDR3 in amino acids: CASSESSDRARNTIYF. As DNA, the CDR3 is TGCGCCAGCAGTGAGTCCTCGGACAGGGCCAGAAACACCATATATTTT.

The genes are TRBV29-1 and TRBJ1-5, with D maybe TRBD1 (6 bases). Germline CDR1 SQVTM, CDR2 ANQGSEA. This CDR3 comprises 14 residues. V was trimmed by 4 bases and J by 5 bases, leaving 15 bases between them. The CDR3: CSVGHQGHDQPQHF. The CDR3, as DNA: TGCAGCGTTGGGCATCAGGGGCACGATCAGCCCCAGCATTTT.

The CDR3 sequence is CASERGSTDTQYF. The CDR3 DNA reads TGTGCCAGTGAGCGGGGGAGCACAGATACGCAGTATTTT. This rearrangement joins TRBV28 to TRBJ2-3, with 8 bases fitting TRBD2. Germline CDR1 reads MDHEN; CDR2 reads SYDVKM. The trim removed 9 bases at V and 0 bases at J, leaving 2 bases unmatched. The CDR3 contains 13 residues.

The V call is TRBV7-9, the J call TRBJ1-4; D perhaps matches TRBD1 (5 bases). V was shortened by 4 bases and J by 5 bases, with 11 bases between the two germline ends. This CDR3 region has 14 residues. Germline V gene data show CDR1 as SEHNR and CDR2 as FQNEAQ (reference sequence). CDR3 nucleotide sequence: TGTGCCAGCAGCTCGATAGGGGTGAATGAAAAACTGTTTTTT. This codes for CASSSIGVNEKLFF.

The gene calls are TRBV27 and TRBJ2-3; D is perhaps TRBD1 (6 bases). The length of the CDR3 is 16 residues. Germline V gene sequence: CDR1 MNHEY, CDR2 SMNVEV (reference sequence). The V end lost 0 bases, the J end lost 4 bases, and 14 bases lay between the germline ends. The CDR3 DNA follows: TGTGCCAGCAGTTTATCGGCTACAGGGTTCTCAGATACGCAGTATTTT. It yields the protein CASSLSATGFSDTQYF.

The chain has TRBV2 and TRBJ2-3, with 11 bases identical to TRBD2. V dropped 2 bases and J dropped 6; count of bases not matched to a gene: 7. CDR1 and CDR2 (germline): SNHLY, FYNNEI. The CDR3 loop spans 16 amino acids. CDR3 in amino acids: CASSERASGGLDTQYF. CDR3 sequence (DNA): TGTGCCAGCAGTGAACGGGCTAGCGGGGGGTTGGATACGCAGTATTTT. Together with reference TRBV2 and TRBJ2-3, the CDR3 gives the full variable domain: EPEVTQTPSHQVTQMGQEVILRCVPISNHLYFYWYRQILGQKVEFLVSFYNNEISEKSEIFDDQFSVERPDGSNFTLKIRSTKLEDSAMYFCASSERASGGLDTQYFGPGTRLTVL.

V gene TRBV6-6 combines with J gene TRBJ1-1, with TRBD1 matching 8 bases. The germline gives CDR1 MNHNY, CDR2 SVGAGI (reference sequence). The CDR3 runs 16 residues. Trimming took 1 base from V and 4 from J; bases not matched to a gene: 8. The DNA for the CDR3 is TGTGCCAGCAGTTACTACACGGACAGGGCGAGCACTGAAGCTTTCTTT. Protein sequence: CASSYYTDRASTEAFF.

J is TRBJ1-1 and V is TRBV7-2; D uncertain. In germline, CDR1 is SGHTA, CDR2 FQGNSA. The CDR3 is 12 residues long. Trimming left V 3 bases short and J 6 bases short, with 8 bases between. As DNA, the CDR3 is TGTGCCAGCAGCTTTATGGCCCCTGAAGCTTTCTTT. Protein product: CASSFMAPEAFF.

The table lists this clone with a few counts. This chain uses TRBV6-5 with TRBJ1-4, with 9 positions matching TRBD1. This CDR3 has 14 residues. Trimming at V came to 5 bases and at J to 7 bases, leaving 5 bases not matched to a gene. Germline V gene lookup returns CDR1 MNHEY and CDR2 SVGAGI. The CDR3 here is CASSQQGAGEKLFF. The CDR3 nucleotides read TGTGCCAGCAGTCAACAGGGGGCCGGTGAAAAACTGTTTTTT.

The V and J genes are TRBV6-5 and TRBJ2-1; D not certain. Trimming took off 0 bases at V and 10 bases at J, with 10 bases between the two ends. CDR3 size: 13 residues. Germline-derived CDR1 and CDR2 are MNHEY and SVGAGI. The CDR3: CASSYSILREQFF. DNA for the CDR3: TGTGCCAGCAGTTACTCGATTTTGCGGGAGCAGTTCTTC.

CDR3 residues: CAIFGQGQDTQYF. The CDR3, as DNA: TGTGCCATCTTCGGACAGGGTCAAGATACGCAGTATTTT. The V gene is TRBV2, the J gene TRBJ2-3, with TRBD1 matching 8 bases. J lost 5 bases, V lost 10 bases, and 8 bases had no gene match. This CDR3 contains 13 residues. Germline V gives CDR1 SNHLY, CDR2 FYNNEI.

This chain links TRBV19 with TRBJ1-1; D not resolved. The CDR3 covers 13 residues. From germline, CDR1 is LNHDA and CDR2 SQIVND (reference sequence). The ends were cut back, 7 bases at V and 8 bases at J, with 17 bases in the middle. CDR3 sequence: CASTSRLFREAFF. The CDR3 DNA reads TGTGCCAGTACCTCGCGACTTTTTCGGGAAGCTTTCTTT.

This chain's CDR3 is CASSLDGDSYNEQFF. DNA for the CDR3: TGTGCCAGCAGCTTGGACGGGGACTCCTACAATGAGCAGTTCTTC. This chain connects TRBV5-5 to TRBJ2-1; tentative D call: TRBD2 (5 bases). Germline-derived CDR1 and CDR2 are SGHKS and YYEKEE (reference sequence). This CDR3 has 15 amino acids. Trimming cost V 0 bases and J 0 bases, with 7 bases left between them.

This clone was found a few times. V is TRBV7-2 and J is TRBJ2-5; 14 nucleotides match TRBD2. The ends lost 4 bases at V and 5 bases at J; junction bases unmatched: 12. CDR1 is SGHTA, CDR2 FQGNSA, per germline. The CDR3 consists of 18 residues. The CDR3 DNA follows: TGTGCCAGCAGCTCTGATAAGACTAGCGGGGGGGCCTGGGAGACCCAGTACTTC. The encoded protein is CASSSDKTSGGAWETQYF.

The V gene is TRBV2, the J gene TRBJ1-5; D is ambiguous. Germline V CDR1 and CDR2: SNHLY, FYNNEI. The CDR3 length is 13 residues. Trimming cost V 5 bases and J 2 bases, with 7 bases left between them. This CDR3 is CASSYSGNQPQHF. In DNA, the CDR3 is TGTGCCAGCAGTTATTCGGGCAATCAGCCCCAGCATTTT.

J is TRBJ2-5 and V is TRBV6-5, with TRBD1 matching 8 bases. V trimming: 7 bases; J trimming: 5 bases; junction bases outside the gene matches: 9. The CDR3 contains 14 residues. Germline assignment: CDR1 MNHEY and CDR2 SVGAGI. As DNA, the CDR3 is TGTGCCAGCAAGATAGGACAGGGAGACGAGACCCAGTACTTC. This sequence encodes CASKIGQGDETQYF.

The chain is built from TRBV19 and TRBJ1-5, with 8 positions matching TRBD1. Germline assignment: CDR1 LNHDA and CDR2 SQIVND (reference sequence). The junction had 9 bases not matched to a gene; V was cut back by 3 bases and J by 2 bases. This CDR3 contains 17 residues. CDR3 in amino acids: CASSIWARGLGNQPQHF. In DNA, the CDR3 is TGTGCCAGTAGTATTTGGGCCAGGGGGCTGGGCAATCAGCCCCAGCATTTT.

The count of this clone is one. CDR3 in DNA: TGTGCCACCAGCGACGCAGGGTATTCACCCCTCCACTTT. Amino acids: CATSDAGYSPLHF. This chain links TRBV15 with TRBJ1-6; a weak D match, TRBD1 (5 bases). Germline assignment: CDR1 LNHNV and CDR2 YYDKDF (reference sequence). V lost 5 bases, J lost 8 bases, and 10 bases lay in between. The CDR3 spans 13 residues.

The rearrangement uses TRBV9 and TRBJ2-2; D not certain. V lost 4 bases and J 3 bases, leaving 10 bases between the germline ends. CDR1 and CDR2 from the germline V gene are SGDLS and YYNGEE. The CDR3 spans 14 residues. CDR3 bases: TGTGCCAGCAGCCTCGAACAAGACACCGGGGAGCTGTTTTTT. It is translated as CASSLEQDTGELFF.

The chain recombines TRBV13 with TRBJ1-3; 7 bases agree with TRBD1. The CDR3 spans 16 residues. With V trimmed by 5 bases and J by 4 bases, 11 bases remained unmatched. Germline CDR1 and CDR2: PRHDT and FYEKMQ (reference sequence). The CDR3 coding sequence is TGTGCCAGCAGCCCCGATGACAGGGAAGGGGGAAACACCATATATTTT. Encoded protein: CASSPDDREGGNTIYF.

This chain joins TRBV14 and TRBJ1-2; D is perhaps TRBD1 (5 bases). The germline V gene encodes CDR1 SGHDN and CDR2 FVKESK. CDR3 length: 14 residues. The germline V and J ends were trimmed by 0 bases and 7 bases, with 12 bases remaining between them. In DNA, the CDR3 is TGTGCCAGCAGCCAAGAAATGTCAGGGCGTGGCTACACCTTC. Protein: CASSQEMSGRGYTF.

This sequence joins TRBV6-1 and TRBJ2-3; 9 bases fit TRBD1. Germline V CDR1 and CDR2: MNHNS, SASEGT. The junction had 0 bases not matched to a gene; V was cut back by 1 base and J by 4 bases. The CDR3 is made up of 14 amino acids. The CDR3 here is CASSEGTGADTQYF. The CDR3 DNA is TGTGCCAGCAGTGAAGGGACAGGGGCAGATACGCAGTATTTT.

V usage is TRBV5-1 and J usage is TRBJ2-6; D might be TRBD2 (6 bases). Germline assignment: CDR1 SGHRS and CDR2 YFSETQ. V was pared by 3 bases and J by 4 bases, with 8 bases between. This CDR3 spans 14 amino acids. The DNA of the CDR3 is TGCGCCAGCAGCTCGGGGGTCGGGGCCAACGTCCTGACTTTC. As protein: CASSSGVGANVLTF. The full variable domain, its missing parts supplied by reference TRBV5-1 and TRBJ2-6, is KAGVTQTPRYLIKTRGQQVTLSCSPISGHRSVSWYQQTPGQGLQFLFEYFSETQRNKGNFPGRFSGRQFSNSRSEMNVSTLELGDSALYLCASSSGVGANVLTFGAGSRLTVL.

The J gene is TRBJ1-1, the V gene TRBV6-5; tentatively, D is TRBD1 (5 bases). The V gene's germline CDR1 is MNHEY and CDR2 SVGAGI. This CDR3 spans 15 amino acids. Trimming took off 0 bases at V and 4 bases at J, with 12 bases between the two ends. In DNA form, the CDR3 reads TGTGCCAGCAGTTACTCAGGGGTTAGGAGCACTGAAGCTTTCTTT. It codes for CASSYSGVRSTEAFF.

V gene TRBV7-9 combines with J gene TRBJ1-1; D is possibly TRBD1 (5 bases). The CDR3 is 15 amino acids. V dropped 2 bases and J dropped 1 base, with 11 bases sitting between them. Germline CDR1 and CDR2: SEHNR and FQNEAQ (reference sequence). This CDR3 is CASSLRLGGNTEAFF. Here the CDR3 DNA reads TGTGCCAGCAGCTTAAGACTGGGGGGGAACACTGAAGCTTTCTTT. Full variable domain (missing parts from reference TRBV7-9 and TRBJ1-1): DTGVSQNPRHKITKRGQNVTFRCDPISEHNRLYWYRQTLGQGPEFLTYFQNEAQLEKSRLLSDRFSAERPKGSFSTLEIQRTEQGDSAMYLCASSLRLGGNTEAFFGQGTRLTVV.

The CDR3 protein is CASSPPGGVGQPQHF. CDR3 sequence (DNA): TGTGCCAGCTCACCACCTGGGGGCGTCGGTCAGCCCCAGCATTTT. The V and J genes are TRBV18 and TRBJ1-5; tentative D call: TRBD1 (6 bases). The CDR3 sequence is 15 residues long. The V and J ends lost 0 bases and 6 bases respectively, with 12 bases between them. Germline values: CDR1 KGHSH, CDR2 LQKENI. Drawing the rest from reference TRBV18 and TRBJ1-5, the complete variable domain is NAGVMQNPRHLVRRRGQEARLRCSPMKGHSHVYWYRQLPEEGLKFMVYLQKENIIDESGMPKERFSAEFPKEGPSILRIQQVVRGDSAAYFCASSPPGGVGQPQHFGDGTRLSIL.

This clone has a single count. V is TRBV5-1 and J is TRBJ1-3, with 7 bases that match TRBD1. V dropped 4 bases and J dropped 3; count of bases not matched to a gene: 4. The CDR3 sequence is 14 residues long. Germline lookup yields CDR1 SGHRS and CDR2 YFSETQ. In DNA form, the CDR3 reads TGCGCCAGCAGCACCAGGGGGAATGGAAACACCATATATTTT. This sequence encodes CASSTRGNGNTIYF.